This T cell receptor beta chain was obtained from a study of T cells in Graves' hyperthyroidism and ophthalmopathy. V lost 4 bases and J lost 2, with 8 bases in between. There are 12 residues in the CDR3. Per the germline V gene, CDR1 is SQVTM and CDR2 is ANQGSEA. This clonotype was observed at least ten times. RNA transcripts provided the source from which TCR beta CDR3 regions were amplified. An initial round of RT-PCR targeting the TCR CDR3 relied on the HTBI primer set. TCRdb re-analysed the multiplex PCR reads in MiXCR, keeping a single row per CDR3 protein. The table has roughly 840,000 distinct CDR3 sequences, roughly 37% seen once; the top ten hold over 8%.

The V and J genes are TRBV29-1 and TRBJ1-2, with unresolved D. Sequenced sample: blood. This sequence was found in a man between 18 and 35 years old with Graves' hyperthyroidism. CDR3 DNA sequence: TGCAGCGTTGTTGTAGCCAACTATGGCTACACCTTC. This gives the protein CSVVVANYGYTF.